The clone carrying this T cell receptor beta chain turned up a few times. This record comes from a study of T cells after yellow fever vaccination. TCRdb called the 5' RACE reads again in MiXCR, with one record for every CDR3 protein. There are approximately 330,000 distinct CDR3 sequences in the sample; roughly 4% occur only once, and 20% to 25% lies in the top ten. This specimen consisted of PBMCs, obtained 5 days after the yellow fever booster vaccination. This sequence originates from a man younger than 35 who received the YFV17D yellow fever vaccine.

CDR3 amino acids: CASSSPDSNYGYTF. Written as DNA, the CDR3 is TGCGCCAGCAGCTCCCCAGACTCCAACTATGGCTACACCTTC. The rearrangement links TRBV5-1 to TRBJ1-2, with D unclear. V lost 3 bases and J lost 2, with 11 bases in between. CDR3 size: 14 residues. CDR1 SGHRS and CDR2 YFSETQ come from the germline V gene.